This T cell receptor beta chain was documented in a study of T cells in Graves' hyperthyroidism and ophthalmopathy. Subjects with ophthalmopathy showed a Clinical Activity Score no lower than 3, a NOSPECS grade no lower than 4, and a duration shorter than 3 months. Trimming at V came to 0 bases and at J to 2 bases, leaving 5 bases not matched to a gene. From germline, CDR1 is MNHNY and CDR2 SVGAGI (reference sequence). The CDR3 sequence is 16 residues long. This clonotype was seen a handful of times. Its antigen is still unknown. The study's findings and limits: Most clonotypes expanded in thyroid above 0.001 were likewise present in blood.

RNA transcripts were the template for amplifying TCR beta CDR3 regions. The primer set for the first-round RT-PCR of the TCR CDR3 was HTBI. TCRdb reprocessed the multiplex PCR reads via MiXCR and lists one record per CDR3 protein. The repertoire holds 250,000 to 350,000 distinct CDR3 sequences, with over 20% as singletons. The receptor comes from a man in his thirties or forties with Graves' ophthalmopathy. This chain joins TRBV6-6 and TRBJ2-3, with 7 bases lining up with TRBD2. Sequenced sample: blood. The CDR3 region is CASSYSSGGSTDTQYF. The DNA for the CDR3 is TGTGCCAGCAGTTACTCCTCGGGGGGTTCCACAGATACGCAGTATTTT.